This T cell receptor (beta chain) was recovered during a study of vaccination effects on CD4 cells after COVID-19. For the study at large: Each participant was administered two doses of either the BNT162b2 or the mRNA-1273 vaccine. General study findings and limits: Substantial clonal contraction characterized both infection- and vaccine-induced clones late after vaccination. In healthy vaccinees, only 1 of 255 vaccine-induced clones cross-reacted with common cold coronaviruses.

After expansion with viral peptide pools in the ViraFEST assay, antigen-specific CD4+ T cells were sequenced. Researchers isolated CD4+ T cells once approximately eleven days of culture had elapsed. None of the vaccinated had previously contracted SARS-CoV-2, and their nucleocapsid antibodies tested negative. Cultivation was performed at 1.5 million to 2.5 million PBMC per well with about 9 IU/ml IL-2 and 9.5 to 10 ug/ml peptides added. Produced via immunoSEQ multiplex PCR; TCRdb's table is partial and in-frame only. There are around 71,000 clones in the sample; around 76% occur only once, and 4% lies in the top ten. Concerning this clone itself: Its antigen is not known.

This CDR3 region has 15 residues. Trimming cost V 0 bases and J 4 bases; bases outside gene matches: 5. CDR1 and CDR2 (germline): SGHRS, YFSETQ. The TCR was taken from a human donor who received a COVID-19 vaccine. Source: CD4+ T cells from PBMCs cultured with HCoV-OC43 spike peptides, taken before COVID-19 vaccination. The subset was: HCoV-OC43 spike overlapping peptide pool stimulation. The gene calls are TRBV5-1 and TRBJ1-1, with 8 bases matching TRBD1. This chain's CDR3 is CASSLEAGGLTEAFF. The DNA of the CDR3 is TGCGCCAGCAGCTTGGAGGCAGGGGGCCTCACTGAAGCTTTCTTT.